These 19 T cell receptor beta chains came from one sample sequenced in a study of patients and donors after allogeneic stem cell transplantation. Each CDR3 protein is one row after TCRdb ran MiXCR on the RT-PCR reads. Of 200,000 to 250,000 distinct CDR3 sequences in the sample, 11% to 15% were seen once. Source material: blood, either unsorted or a sorted T cell fraction (not recorded which). These receptors all stem from a human donor who was either an allogeneic HSCT recipient or a stem cell or donor lymphocyte infusion donor (not recorded which). It is not recorded whose cells these are; they may come from a transplant donor.

This chain uses TRBV5-5 with TRBJ2-3, with a weak D call TRBD2 (6 bases). CDR1 and CDR2 (germline): SGHKS, YYEKEE (reference sequence). The V gene lost 1 base and the J gene lost 2 bases, with 17 bases spanning the gap. The length of the CDR3 is 17 residues. The CDR3 loop is CASSLTGSAGYTDTQYF. In DNA, the CDR3 is TGTGCCAGCAGCTTGACGGGAAGTGCGGGGTACACAGATACGCAGTATTTT.

V gene TRBV27 combines with J gene TRBJ2-1; the D is unclear. The CDR3 is 12 amino acids. V was cut by 4 bases and J by 4 bases, with 5 bases left in between. The germline V gene has CDR1 MNHEY and CDR2 SMNVEV (reference sequence). The DNA for the CDR3 is TGTGCCAGCAGTTCTGGGTACAATGAGCAGTTCTTC. Its translation is CASSSGYNEQFF.

This clonotype was counted at least ten times. The chain couples TRBV10-3 to TRBJ1-3; no clear D. The CDR3 runs to 15 residues. V shed 0 bases and J shed 0 bases, with 6 bases lying between them. The germline gives CDR1 ENHRY, CDR2 SYGVKD. This chain's CDR3 is CAISESNPSGNTIYF. The CDR3 DNA reads as TGTGCCATCAGTGAGTCGAACCCCTCTGGAAACACCATATATTTT.

This clonotype was picked up many times. This sequence joins TRBV20-1 and TRBJ1-2, with TRBD1 matching 8 bases. V lost 6 bases and J lost 3; bases outside the gene matches: 6. The CDR3 consists of 13 residues. Looked up from germline, CDR1 is DFQATT and CDR2 is SNEGSKA (reference sequence). Here the CDR3 reads CSARTGSDYGYTF. As DNA, the CDR3 is TGCAGTGCGCGGACAGGGAGCGACTATGGCTACACCTTC.

The chain has TRBV27 and TRBJ2-7; 7 nucleotides agree with TRBD1. V gave up 4 bases and J gave up 1 base; unmatched junction bases: 7. Germline-derived CDR1 and CDR2 are MNHEY and SMNVEV (reference sequence). CDR3 length equals 15 residues. The CDR3 DNA is TGTGCCAGCAGTTCCGCTGGGACAGCTTCCTACGAGCAGTACTTC. Translating it yields CASSSAGTASYEQYF.

In this sample, this clonotype turned up many times. This chain connects TRBV12-3 or TRBV12-4 to TRBJ2-1; 12 bases line up with TRBD2. This CDR3 has 16 amino acids. The V and J ends lost 5 bases and 9 bases, in that order; junction bases with no gene match: 11. The CDR3 bases are TGTGCCAGCAGTCCGCAACAGGGACTAGCGGGTATTGAGCAGTTCTTC. Its translation is CASSPQQGLAGIEQFF.

This clonotype came up many times. DNA for the CDR3: TGCGCCAGCAGCCAAGATCTCGCGGCAGCTCAGAACACTGAAGCTTTCTTT. As protein: CASSQDLAAAQNTEAFF. V usage is TRBV4-1 and J usage is TRBJ1-1; D ambiguous. Germline CDR1 is MGHRA and CDR2 is YSYEKL. This CDR3 is 17 amino acids long. The V gene lost 0 bases and the J gene lost 1 base, with 15 bases spanning the gap.

This clonotype has only a few counts. The chain uses TRBV20-1 and TRBJ1-5; the D gene is possibly TRBD1 (6 bases). The CDR3 has 17 amino acids. V was cut by 3 bases and J by 3 bases, with 21 bases left in between. Germline V gene data show CDR1 as DFQATT and CDR2 as SNEGSKA (reference sequence). The CDR3 sequence is CSARAKTGIGYNQPQHF. DNA for the CDR3: TGCAGTGCTAGGGCTAAGACAGGAATTGGGTACAATCAGCCCCAGCATTTT.

This sequence joins TRBV7-8 and TRBJ2-7; the D call may be TRBD1 or TRBD2 (5 bases each). V was pared by 6 bases and J by 4 bases, with 16 bases between. This CDR3 has 14 residues. CDR1 and CDR2 (germline): SGHVS, FQNEAQ. The DNA of the CDR3 is TGTGCCAGCAGTCTAAGGGGACCGACATACGAGCAGTACTTC. Its protein product is CASSLRGPTYEQYF.

This clonotype was detected a few times. The genes are TRBV6-5 and TRBJ2-1; possibly TRBD1 for D (6 bases). V was clipped by 2 bases and J by 8 bases, with 13 bases between them. The CDR3 consists of 14 residues. The V gene's germline CDR1 is MNHEY and CDR2 SVGAGI. CDR3 loop: CASSYGGNLDEQFF. CDR3 sequence (DNA): TGTGCCAGCAGTTACGGGGGCAATTTGGATGAGCAGTTCTTC.

The chain has TRBV4-2 and TRBJ2-7; D is ambiguous. CDR1 and CDR2 from the germline V gene are LGHNA and YNFKEQ. The CDR3 totals 13 residues. Between the trimmed V and J ends, which lost 3 bases and 3 bases, there was a span of 9 bases. CDR3: CASSQSLVYEQYF. CDR3 nucleotides: TGTGCCAGCAGCCAGTCACTGGTCTACGAGCAGTACTTC.

The sample holds many counts of this clonotype. This rearrangement joins TRBV6-5 to TRBJ1-3; a weak D match, TRBD1 (6 bases). V lost 1 base, J lost 4 bases, and 17 bases lay in between. This CDR3 spans 17 amino acids. Germline values: CDR1 MNHEY, CDR2 SVGAGI. The CDR3 here is CASSYYFRGARGNTIYF. CDR3 nucleotide sequence: TGTGCCAGCAGTTACTATTTTCGGGGGGCCCGCGGAAACACCATATATTTT.

With regard to this clonotype: Being one base from a much bigger clone, this may be a read error. J is TRBJ2-1 and V is TRBV5-1; the match to TRBD2 covers 8 bases. The CDR3 runs 14 residues. The V gene's germline CDR1 is SGHRS and CDR2 YFSETQ. Trimming cost V 0 bases and J 9 bases; bases outside gene matches: 5. The CDR3: CASSLERGRGEQFF. As DNA, the CDR3 is TGCGCCAGCAGCTTGGAGCGGGGGCGCGGTGAGCAGTTCTTC.

This clonotype was seen ten or more times. This chain links TRBV6-1 with TRBJ2-2, with 9 bases aligning to TRBD2. Unmatched junction bases numbered 5, after V lost 10 bases and J lost 2 bases. CDR3 length: 14 residues. Looked up from germline, CDR1 is MNHNS and CDR2 is SASEGT. In DNA, the CDR3 is TGTGCCACCCGGGGACTAGCTAACACCGGGGAGCTGTTTTTT. This sequence encodes CATRGLANTGELFF.

A few counts support this clonotype. J is TRBJ2-1 and V is TRBV6-1; tentative D call: TRBD1 (6 bases). Germline V gives CDR1 MNHNS, CDR2 SASEGT. The CDR3 covers 15 residues. Trimming pared 7 bases from V and 0 bases from J, leaving 13 bases between. In nucleotides, the CDR3 is TGTGCCAGCACCCGAGCAGGGGTCTCCTACAATGAGCAGTTCTTC. Protein sequence: CASTRAGVSYNEQFF.

This clonotype has only a few counts. The chain has TRBV29-1 and TRBJ1-1; 8 bases align to TRBD1. The germline V gene encodes CDR1 SQVTM and CDR2 ANQGSEA. With 7 bases clipped from V and 0 bases from J, the junction kept 7 bases outside the gene matches. The CDR3 contains 14 residues. CDR3 region: CSAEDRGMNTEAFF. CDR3 nucleotides: TGCAGCGCCGAAGACAGGGGTATGAACACTGAAGCTTTCTTT.

This sequence joins TRBV9 and TRBJ2-1, with 7 positions matching TRBD2. V dropped 0 bases and J dropped 8; count of bases not matched to a gene: 2. Germline CDR1 reads SGDLS; CDR2 reads YYNGEE. The CDR3 is 13 residues long. The CDR3 DNA sequence: TGTGCCAGCAGCGTAGGACTAGCTCATGAGCAGTTCTTC. Its translation: CASSVGLAHEQFF.

This chain uses TRBV5-5 with TRBJ2-2; possibly TRBD1 for D (5 bases). Germline values: CDR1 SGHKS, CDR2 YYEKEE (reference sequence). The CDR3 has 15 residues. The V end was cut by 5 bases, the J end by 7 bases, with 18 bases between. CDR3 DNA sequence: TGTGCCAGCAGATTAAGGATCAGGGCCCTCGGGGAGCTGTTTTTT. Its protein is CASRLRIRALGELFF.

This clonotype was counted at least ten times. CDR3: CASSLSKGQGQETQYF. CDR3 in DNA: TGTGCCAGCAGCTTGTCCAAAGGACAGGGCCAAGAGACCCAGTACTTC. V is TRBV7-2 and J is TRBJ2-5, with 8 nucleotides matching TRBD1. CDR1 is SGHTA and CDR2 is FQGNSA in the germline V gene. The V and J ends lost 3 bases and 1 base, in that order; junction bases with no gene match: 7. This CDR3 has 16 residues.